This is a list of T cell receptor beta chains from one sample in a study of blood T cell repertoires in COVID-19. Clones were sequenced by immunoSEQ multiplex PCR, and TCRdb holds only the in-frame ones, with some missing. This sample has approximately 260,000 clones, with about 81% found just once. The sequenced sample consisted of PBMCs or T cells enriched from blood (not recorded which). These receptors were obtained from a man aged 30 to 39 with acute COVID-19. Each CDR3 is given with its conserved first and last residue. D genes are given only for firm matches. Clone size, where shown, is once, few, many, or a class for clones that have expanded.

J gene | clone size | D gene | V gene | CDR3 length | CDR3 DNA | CDR3 protein
TRBJ2-1 | . | TRBD2 | TRBV4-1 | 16 | TGCGCCAGCAGCCAAGGTGGGACTAGCGGGTTCTATGAGCAGTTCTTC | CASSQGGTSGFYEQFF
TRBJ1-4 | once | . | TRBV5-1 | 19 | TGCGCCAGCAGCCTTTTCGGGCGTTCGGGGGGAAGCAATAATGAAAAACTGTTTTTT | CASSLFGRSGGSNNEKLFF
TRBJ1-6 | . | TRBD1 | TRBV4-1 | 15 | TGCGCCAGCAGCCCTCCGGGACAGGGACGCTCACCCCTCCACTTT | CASSPPGQGRSPLHF
TRBJ2-3 | . | TRBD2 | TRBV9 | 14 | TGTGCCAGCAGCGTAACGGGAGGGCTGGATACGCAGTATTTT | CASSVTGGLDTQYF
TRBJ2-3 | . | TRBD1 | TRBV7-9 | 16 | TGTGCCAGCAGCTTGGTGGGACAGGGAATAGCAGATACGCAGTATTTT | CASSLVGQGIADTQYF
TRBJ1-2 | . | . | TRBV5-1 | 19 | TGCGCCAGCAGCTTGGCGGGGACACTTAGATCGTTAGCTAACTATGGCTACACCTTC | CASSLAGTLRSLANYGYTF
TRBJ2-3 | . | . | TRBV7-6 | 15 | TGTGCCAGCAGCTTAAACAGAGCTCGCACAGATACGCAGTATTTT | CASSLNRARTDTQYF
TRBJ1-1 | few | . | TRBV11-2 | 15 | TGTGCCAGCAGCTTAAATTCTCGGTCTGACACTGAAGCTTTCTTT | CASSLNSRSDTEAFF
TRBJ2-3 | . | TRBD2 | TRBV7-2 | 17 | TGTGCCAGCAGCTTATTCCTAGCGGGAGCTCGCACAGATACGCAGTATTTT | CASSLFLAGARTDTQYF
TRBJ1-3 | . | . | TRBV6-1 | 17 | TGTGCCAGCAGTGAATATGGGGCGGAACAGGTCGGCTTGCCGATATATTTT | CASSEYGAEQVGLPIYF
TRBJ1-1 | . | . | TRBV12-5 | 13 | TGTGCTAGTGGCAGGGGAGGGGACACTGAAGCTTTCTTT | CASGRGGDTEAFF
TRBJ2-2 | . | . | TRBV7-3 | 13 | TGTGCCAGCAGCCCCACCAGTTCCGGGGAGCTGTTTTTT | CASSPTSSGELFF
TRBJ1-5 | . | . | TRBV6-4 | 13 | TGTGCCAGCGCCCAACAGTTCAATCAGCCCCAGCATTTT | CASAQQFNQPQHF
TRBJ2-5 | . | . | TRBV11-3 | 16 | TGTGCCAGCAGCTTAGGGTCCAGGGTCGTTCAAGAGACCCAGTACTTC | CASSLGSRVVQETQYF
TRBJ2-5 | . | . | TRBV9 | 14 | TGTGCCAGCAGCGTAGTGGACAGACAAGAGACCCAGTACTTC | CASSVVDRQETQYF